This entry describes one TCR beta chain. Its target is not known. The entry originates in a study of T cell responses to AZD1222 COVID-19 vaccine. Study findings and constraints: Across the whole spike, CD4 TCRs peaked at regions 160-218 and 743-854.

Germline V gene sequence: CDR1 SGHVS, CDR2 FQNEAQ. This CDR3 is 15 amino acids long. With 1 base removed from V and 0 bases from J, the gap between germline ends came to 9 bases. Here immunoSEQ multiplex PCR was the method, and the copy in TCRdb shows in-frame clones only, minus some. This repertoire shows approximately 300,000 clones, roughly 93% found once; its top ten account for roughly 0.51%. The chain is built from TRBV7-8 and TRBJ1-1; D gene ambiguous. This TCR was sampled from an adult who received the AZD1222 COVID-19 vaccine. Sequences were derived from peripheral blood, sampled 28 days after the second AZD1222 dose. The CDR3 protein is CASSLDLYMNTEAFF. The CDR3 coding sequence is TGTGCCAGCAGCTTAGATCTATACATGAACACTGAAGCTTTCTTT.